This T cell receptor beta chain was observed in a study of regulatory T cells in long-lasting Graves disease. Study results and caveats: The study examined only peripheral blood, not thyroid tissue. There was favoring of TRBV28, TRBJ1-2 and TRBJ2-5 in persistent disease.

This clonotype appeared many times. Its specificity is unknown. TCR beta libraries were built with iRepertoire HTBI primers and Arm-PCR of CDR3 regions. TCRdb redid the calling of the multiplex PCR reads with MiXCR, one entry per CDR3 protein. The sample has 200,000 to 250,000 distinct CDR3 sequences; around 20% are singletons. The V end lost 3 bases, the J end lost 2 bases, and 10 bases lay between the germline ends. CDR1 is KGHSH and CDR2 is LQKENI in the germline V gene. This CDR3 is built from 14 residues. Time point given: newly diagnosed GD, antithyroid drugs for less than 3 months. Scientists built the TCR library using RNA that was extracted from PBMCs. The patients were enrolled through endocrinology in Xi'an, China.

The specimen was peripheral blood mononuclear cells (PBMCs), collected at new diagnosis, from a patient treated with antithyroid drugs. This TCR came from a female donor with Graves disease. The rearrangement joins TRBV18 to TRBJ1-2; D not certain. The CDR3 nucleotides read TGTGCCAGCTCACCTAGGGCAGAAAACTATGGCTACACCTTC. Translation: CASSPRAENYGYTF.